This TCR beta chain was sequenced during a study of cytomegalovirus exposure and HLA in healthy donors. Study-level findings and limits: Earlier results showed most TCR beta V segments being productive about 87% or about 30% of the time. Relative to the roughly 700-donor mean, N-insertions were reportedly fewer in an Asian-associated ancestry cluster in a later analysis. Later work showed greater clonal expansion in HLA-associated TCR beta chains than in equally common others.

The primer mix had 60 Vbeta and 13 Jbeta primers. The method was immunoSEQ multiplex PCR; TCRdb's version includes in-frame clones alone and lacks a portion of them. The repertoire holds under 130,000 clones, with 83% as singletons. The CDR3 has 16 amino acids. V lost 5 bases to trimming and J lost 1 base; unmatched junction nucleotides: 7. Germline V lookup: CDR1 SGHTA, CDR2 FQGTGA. Comment on this clone: Its antigen remains unidentified.

Sample: PBMCs. The chain links TRBV7-3 to TRBJ1-1; 10 bases align to TRBD1. This TCR came from a man aged 18 to 35 in good health and CMV-seronegative. CDR3 residues: CASSPTGTGANTEAFF. The DNA of the CDR3 is TGTGCCAGCAGCCCCACCGGGACAGGGGCGAACACTGAAGCTTTCTTT.